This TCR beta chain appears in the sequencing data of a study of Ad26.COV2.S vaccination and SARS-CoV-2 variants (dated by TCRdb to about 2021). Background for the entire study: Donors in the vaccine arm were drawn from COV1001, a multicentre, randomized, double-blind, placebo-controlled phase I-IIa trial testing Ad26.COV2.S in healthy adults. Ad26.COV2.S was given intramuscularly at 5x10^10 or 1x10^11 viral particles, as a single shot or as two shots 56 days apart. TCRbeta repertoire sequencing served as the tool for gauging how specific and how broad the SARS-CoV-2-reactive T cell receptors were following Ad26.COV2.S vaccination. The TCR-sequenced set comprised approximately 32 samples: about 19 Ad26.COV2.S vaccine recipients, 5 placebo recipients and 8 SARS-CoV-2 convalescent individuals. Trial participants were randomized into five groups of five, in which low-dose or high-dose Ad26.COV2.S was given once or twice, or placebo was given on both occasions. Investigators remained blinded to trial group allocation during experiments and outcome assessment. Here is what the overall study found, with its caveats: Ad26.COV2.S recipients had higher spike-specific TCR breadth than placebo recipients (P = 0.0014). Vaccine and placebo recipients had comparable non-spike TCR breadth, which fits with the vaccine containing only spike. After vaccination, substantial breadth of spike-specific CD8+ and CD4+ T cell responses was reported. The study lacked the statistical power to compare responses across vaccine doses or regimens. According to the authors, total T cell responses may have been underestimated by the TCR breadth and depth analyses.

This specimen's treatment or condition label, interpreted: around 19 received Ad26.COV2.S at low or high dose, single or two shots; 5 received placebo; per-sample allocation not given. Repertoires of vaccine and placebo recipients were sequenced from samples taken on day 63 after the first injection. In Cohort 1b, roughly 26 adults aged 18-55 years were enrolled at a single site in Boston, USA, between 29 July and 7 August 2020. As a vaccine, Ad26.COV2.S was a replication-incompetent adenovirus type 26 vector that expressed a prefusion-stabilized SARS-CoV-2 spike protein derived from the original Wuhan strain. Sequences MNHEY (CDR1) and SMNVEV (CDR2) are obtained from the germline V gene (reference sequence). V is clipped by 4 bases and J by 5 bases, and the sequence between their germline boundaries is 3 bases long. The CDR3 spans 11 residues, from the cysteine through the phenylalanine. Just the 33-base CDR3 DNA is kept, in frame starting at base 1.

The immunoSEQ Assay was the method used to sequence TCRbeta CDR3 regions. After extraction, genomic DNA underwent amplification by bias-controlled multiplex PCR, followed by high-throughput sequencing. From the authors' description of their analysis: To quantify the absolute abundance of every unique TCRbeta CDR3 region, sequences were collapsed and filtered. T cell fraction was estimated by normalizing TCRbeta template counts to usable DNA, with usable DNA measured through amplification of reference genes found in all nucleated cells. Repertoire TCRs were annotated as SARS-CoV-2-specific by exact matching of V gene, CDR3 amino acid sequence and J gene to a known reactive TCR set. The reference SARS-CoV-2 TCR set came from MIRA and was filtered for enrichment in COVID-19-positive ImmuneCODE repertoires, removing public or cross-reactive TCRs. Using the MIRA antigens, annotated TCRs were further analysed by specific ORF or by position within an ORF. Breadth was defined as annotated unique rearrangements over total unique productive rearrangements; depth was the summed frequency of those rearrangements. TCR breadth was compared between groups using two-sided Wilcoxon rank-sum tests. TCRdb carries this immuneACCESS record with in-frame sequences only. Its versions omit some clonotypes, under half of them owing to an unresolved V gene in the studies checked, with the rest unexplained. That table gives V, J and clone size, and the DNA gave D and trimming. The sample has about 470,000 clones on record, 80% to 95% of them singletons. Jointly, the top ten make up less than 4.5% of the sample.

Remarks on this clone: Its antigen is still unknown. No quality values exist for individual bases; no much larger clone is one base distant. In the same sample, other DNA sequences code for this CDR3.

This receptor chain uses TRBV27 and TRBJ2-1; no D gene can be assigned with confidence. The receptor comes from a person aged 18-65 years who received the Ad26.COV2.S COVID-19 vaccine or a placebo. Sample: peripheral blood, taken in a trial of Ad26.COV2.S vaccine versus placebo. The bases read TGTGCCAGCAGTTCTAACAATGAGCAGTTCTTC. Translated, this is CASSSNNEQFF.